This T cell receptor (beta chain) was captured in a study of T cell changes during pregnancy in multiple sclerosis. The repertoire was sequenced with immunoSEQ multiplex PCR; TCRdb's copy has only in-frame clones and lacks some. The sample includes just under 40,000 clones, approximately 90% of them seen just once. This CDR3 spans 12 amino acids. Looked up from germline, CDR1 is MDHEN and CDR2 is SYDVKM. V was trimmed by 5 bases and J by 12 bases, leaving 11 bases between them. The chain links TRBV28 to TRBJ1-6; D gene ambiguous. The sample was CD4+ T cells from peripheral blood mononuclear cells, taken in the first trimester of pregnancy. This sequence was found in a female donor in good health, enrolled as a control in a pregnancy study. For the CDR3, the DNA is TGTGCCAGCAGTCCCCGGGAGGTACCCCTCCACTTT. Protein: CASSPREVPLHF. The variable domain in full, with the rest retrieved from reference TRBV28 and TRBJ1-6, is DVKVTQSSRYLVKRTGEKVFLECVQDMDHENMFWYRQDPGLGLRLIYFSYDVKMKEKGDIPEGYSVSREKKERFSLILESASTNQTSMYLCASSPREVPLHFGNGTRLTVT.